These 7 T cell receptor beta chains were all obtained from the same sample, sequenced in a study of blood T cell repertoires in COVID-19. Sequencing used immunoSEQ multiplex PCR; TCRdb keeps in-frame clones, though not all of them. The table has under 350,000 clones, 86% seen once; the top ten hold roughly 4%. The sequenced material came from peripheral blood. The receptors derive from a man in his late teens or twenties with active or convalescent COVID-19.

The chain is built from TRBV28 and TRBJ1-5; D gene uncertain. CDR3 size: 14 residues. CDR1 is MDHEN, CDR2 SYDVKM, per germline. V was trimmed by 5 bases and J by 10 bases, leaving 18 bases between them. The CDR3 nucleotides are TGTGCCAGCAGTGAGGGAGGGCGAACGGGCCCCCAGCATTTT. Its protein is CASSEGGRTGPQHF.

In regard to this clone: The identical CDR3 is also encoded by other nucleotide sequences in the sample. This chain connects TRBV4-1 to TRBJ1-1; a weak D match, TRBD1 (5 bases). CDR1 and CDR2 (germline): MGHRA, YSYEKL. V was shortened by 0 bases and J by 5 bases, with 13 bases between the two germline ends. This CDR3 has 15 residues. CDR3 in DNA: TGCGCCAGCAGCCAAGATTCGGGGGGAGGGACTGAAGCTTTCTTT. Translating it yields CASSQDSGGGTEAFF.

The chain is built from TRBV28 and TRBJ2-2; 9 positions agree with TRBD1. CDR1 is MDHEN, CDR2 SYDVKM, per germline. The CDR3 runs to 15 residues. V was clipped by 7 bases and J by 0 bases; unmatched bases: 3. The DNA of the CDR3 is TGTGCCAGCATAACAGGGGGCACGAACACCGGGGAGCTGTTTTTT. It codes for CASITGGTNTGELFF.

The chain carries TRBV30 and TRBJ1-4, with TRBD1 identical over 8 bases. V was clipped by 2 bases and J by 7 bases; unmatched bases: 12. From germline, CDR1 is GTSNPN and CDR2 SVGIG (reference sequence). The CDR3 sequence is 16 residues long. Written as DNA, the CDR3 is TGTGCCTGGAGTCCCACCTGGACAGGGCGAGGTGAAAAACTGTTTTTT. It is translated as CAWSPTWTGRGEKLFF.

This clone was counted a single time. The CDR3 loop is CASSIALEAVLNTEAFF. The CDR3, as DNA: TGTGCCAGCAGTATAGCGCTGGAGGCTGTATTGAACACTGAAGCTTTCTTT. The chain combines TRBV21-1 with TRBJ1-1. TRBV21-1 is described as a pseudogene. The CDR3 has 17 amino acids.

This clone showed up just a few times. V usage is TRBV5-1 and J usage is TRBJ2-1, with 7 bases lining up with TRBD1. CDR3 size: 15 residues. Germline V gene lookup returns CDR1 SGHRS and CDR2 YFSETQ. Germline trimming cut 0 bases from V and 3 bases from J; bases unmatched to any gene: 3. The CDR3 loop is CASSLEPGGYNEQFF. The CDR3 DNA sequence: TGCGCCAGCAGCTTGGAACCAGGGGGCTACAATGAGCAGTTCTTC.

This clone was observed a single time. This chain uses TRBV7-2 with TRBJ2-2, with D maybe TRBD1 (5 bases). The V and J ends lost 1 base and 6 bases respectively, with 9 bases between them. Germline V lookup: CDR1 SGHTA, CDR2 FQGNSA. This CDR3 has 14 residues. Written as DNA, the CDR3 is TGTGCCAGCAGCTTAGTGGCAGGGTCCGGGGAGCTGTTTTTT. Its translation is CASSLVAGSGELFF.